This record covers a single TCR beta chain. Its antigen specificity is not known. One base away there is no much larger clone; base qualities are not given. RNA was extracted with the RNeasy kit and roughly 0.45 to 1 ug was reverse transcribed using random hexamers. The immunoSEQ multiplex PCR assay, which covers 54 Vbeta and 13 Jbeta segments, was used to amplify TCR beta CDR3 regions. PCR amplification bias was corrected by using a synthetic template baseline for primer optimization and computational correction. Under the source paper's analysis protocol: Reads were assigned to V, D and J genes according to IMGT and analyzed in immunoSEQ Analyzer, with only productive sequences retained. Clonality was calculated as one minus the Shannon entropy normalized by log2 of the number of productive unique sequences. For each patient and control, public and private clones were evaluated among the 100 most prevalent clones. A clone was defined as Susac-specific if it was absent from the healthy and MS cohorts, from 950 to 1,300 published viral clones and from other ImmuneACCESS disease sequences. Starting from the raw public reads, TCRdb applied fastp trimming at Q25, assembled clones with MiXCR and retained in-frame beta chains. CDR3 protein sequences are deduplicated, and each keeps its most common genes and DNA. The V and J calls shown here were made by TCRdb, not taken from the authors' results. The sample table contains about 80,000 distinct CDR3 sequences; only one count was recorded for roughly 91% of them. About 0.54% of the sample is taken by the ten largest.

These data come from a study of CD8 T cells in Susac syndrome (dated by TCRdb to 2018 to 2020). A note on the overall study: Among the Susac syndrome patients who were sequenced, clinically active disease was present in more than 5 and clinical remission was observed in fewer than 10. The study used repertoire sequencing to test whether antigen drove CD8+ T cell activation and differentiation in Susac syndrome. Susac syndrome patients were therapy-naive, on corticosteroids (some also receiving IVIg), or on IVIg alone at blood withdrawal. The full study reports these points: The number of individuals in the TCR sequencing and HLA analysis was recognized as being relatively small. No clonal expansion was detected in the CD4+ T cell repertoire of Susac syndrome patients.

V ends up 6 bases short and J 4 bases short, with an unmatched junction base count of 5. There are 14 amino acids in the CDR3, from cysteine to phenylalanine inclusive. CDR3 DNA is the only sequence kept; it has 42 bases, read in frame from the first base. CDR1 and CDR2 were assigned from the germline V gene as MNHNS and SASEGT. High-throughput TCR beta sequencing profiled peripheral blood CD8+ and CD4+ T cells from healthy donors, Susac syndrome patients and multiple sclerosis patients. Recently defined diagnostic criteria for definite or probable disease were met by the Susac syndrome patients. Bulk CD8+ and CD4+ T cells were purified by magnetic negative isolation, while CD8+ TEMRA cells were enriched using FACS. Blood was collected in EDTA tubes and processed within 24 hours, with PBMCs isolated through density gradient centrifugation. PBMCs intended for TCR sequencing were frozen in liquid nitrogen and were later thawed in a 37 degrees C water bath. A purity of at least 90% was achieved for sorted or isolated CD4+, CD8+ and CD8+ TEMRA cells.

The sequenced sample was CD4+ T cells from PBMCs. The TCR was taken from a human donor with Susac syndrome. The receptor chain draws on TRBV6-1 and TRBJ1-3, with 8 junctional bases fitting TRBD1. The encoded CDR3 is CASSVQGVGNTIYF. The nucleotide sequence is given as TGTGCCAGCAGCGTACAGGGGGTCGGAAACACCATATATTTT.